Listed here is a single T cell receptor beta chain. CDR3 length: 16 residues. The germline V gene encodes CDR1 SGHTA and CDR2 FQGTGA. The ends lost 1 base at V and 4 bases at J; junction bases unmatched: 7. These data come from a study of blood T cell repertoires in COVID-19. Across the whole study: T cells, B-cell-depleted T cells, or PBMCs supplied cDNA or gDNA.

Original processing notes: Counts of nucleated cells, estimated from reference gene primer amplification, were obtained. The repertoire was sequenced with immunoSEQ multiplex PCR; TCRdb's copy has only in-frame clones and lacks some. V, J and clone size derive from that table, while D and trimming were established from the DNA sequence. The table includes about 320,000 clones, about nine tenths detected once. Allocation to cohorts depended on clinical history reported by the participants. Material: PBMCs or T cells enriched from blood (not recorded which). The sequence derives from a man in his fifties or sixties who had recovered from COVID-19. The V and J genes are TRBV7-3 and TRBJ2-3, with 8 positions matching TRBD1. This CDR3 reads CASSLIGAGGSDTQYF. The CDR3 DNA reads as TGTGCCAGCAGCTTAATAGGGGCAGGGGGCTCAGATACGCAGTATTTT.